One and the same sample provided the 22 T cell receptor beta chains below, sequenced in a study of T cells in localized non-small cell lung cancer. TCRdb's copy holds only in-frame clones and misses some; the assay was immunoSEQ multiplex PCR. The data hold 60,000 to 75,000 clones, with almost 85% observed a single time. The sequenced sample was peripheral blood, obtained before any cancer treatment. These TCRs come from a female donor at least 60 years old with stage I lung adenocarcinoma.

The chain employs TRBV4-1 and TRBJ1-1, with a weak D call TRBD1 (6 bases). Trimming took off 4 bases at V and 1 base at J, with 10 bases between the two ends. The CDR3 spans 14 residues. Germline assignment: CDR1 MGHRA and CDR2 YSYEKL. CDR3 region: CASSLGGQNTEAFF. CDR3 coding DNA: TGCGCCAGCAGCCTGGGGGGGCAGAACACTGAAGCTTTCTTT.

The chain combines TRBV6-1 with TRBJ1-5; no definite D call. V was shortened by 4 bases and J by 1 base, with 5 bases between the two germline ends. There are 13 residues in the CDR3. Germline CDR1 and CDR2: MNHNS and SASEGT. The chain's CDR3 is CASSATSNQPQHF. CDR3 DNA: TGTGCCAGCAGTGCGACCAGCAATCAGCCCCAGCATTTT.

DNA of the CDR3: TGTGCCAGCAGCTTGCATTCGGGGGTCCCCCTCACTGAAGCTTTCTTT. Protein: CASSLHSGVPLTEAFF. The chain couples TRBV5-8 to TRBJ1-1, with TRBD1 as a possible D gene (5 bases). Trimming cost V 1 base and J 4 bases, with 17 bases left between them. Germline CDR1 SGHTS, CDR2 YDEGEE. This CDR3 spans 16 amino acids.

CDR3 sequence (DNA): TGTGCCAGTAGTATACTTTTGACCTGGGACACTGAAGCTTTCTTT. This encodes CASSILLTWDTEAFF. The V and J genes are TRBV19 and TRBJ1-1; D is unresolved. CDR3 length: 15 residues. V dropped 2 bases and J dropped 3 bases, with 13 bases sitting between them. Germline V gene sequence: CDR1 LNHDA, CDR2 SQIVND (reference sequence).

V is TRBV5-1 and J is TRBJ2-5; 7 bases fit TRBD2. Germline CDR1 SGHRS, CDR2 YFSETQ. The CDR3 spans 15 residues. The J segment lost 4 bases and the V segment lost 4 bases, leaving 10 bases of the junction unmatched. This chain's CDR3 is CASSDSGLGPETQYF. In DNA, the CDR3 is TGCGCCAGCAGCGATAGCGGGCTCGGCCCAGAGACCCAGTACTTC.

The V and J genes are TRBV5-6 and TRBJ2-4, with D perhaps TRBD1 or TRBD2 (5 bases each). The CDR3 extends over 16 amino acids. CDR1 is SGHDT, CDR2 YYEEEE, per germline. Trimming removed 4 bases at V and 6 bases at J, with 20 bases between. In nucleotides, the CDR3 is TGTGCCAGCAGCACCGGCCGCCGGGGCCCTACAAACATTCAGTACTTC. Translated: CASSTGRRGPTNIQYF. The whole variable domain, filled in from reference TRBV5-6 and TRBJ2-4, reads DAGVTQSPTHLIKTRGQQVTLRCSPKSGHDTVSWYQQALGQGPQFIFQYYEEEERQRGNFPDRFSGHQFPNYSSELNVNALLLGDSALYLCASSTGRRGPTNIQYFGAGTRLSVL.

This chain connects TRBV4-1 to TRBJ1-2, with a possible D match to TRBD1 (6 bases). From germline, CDR1 is MGHRA and CDR2 YSYEKL. Trimming cost V 0 bases and J 8 bases, with 22 bases left between them. The CDR3 covers 17 residues. Here the CDR3 DNA reads TGCGCCAGCAGCCAAGATCAGGGGCAGGGGCCCTTTGGGGGCTACACCTTC. This sequence encodes CASSQDQGQGPFGGYTF.

The chain uses TRBV7-8 and TRBJ2-1; TRBD2 matches at 12 bases. Looked up from germline, CDR1 is SGHVS and CDR2 is FQNEAQ. V shed 3 bases, J shed 12 bases, and the junction held 12 bases outside the gene matches. The length of the CDR3 is 16 residues. The chain's CDR3 is CASSLGLAGPVGGQFF. The CDR3 DNA is TGTGCCAGCAGCTTGGGACTAGCGGGTCCCGTCGGGGGGCAGTTCTTC.

The genes are TRBV5-4 and TRBJ1-1, with 12 bases matching TRBD1. This CDR3 spans 15 amino acids. Losses at the gene ends were 3 bases for V and 4 bases for J; bases not matched to a gene: 4. The germline CDR1 and CDR2 sequences are SGHNT and YYREEE (reference sequence). The CDR3 reads CASSWGQGAGTEAFF. The CDR3 DNA reads TGTGCCAGCAGCTGGGGACAGGGGGCTGGCACTGAAGCTTTCTTT.

The chain couples TRBV19 to TRBJ2-2; 7 bases line up with TRBD2. Germline trimming cut 6 bases from V and 7 bases from J; bases unmatched to any gene: 11. There are 15 residues in the CDR3. Germline CDR1 LNHDA, CDR2 SQIVND (reference sequence). The CDR3, as DNA: TGTGCCAGTAGGCAAGGCGGGAGTACCTACGGGGAGCTGTTTTTT. It translates to CASRQGGSTYGELFF.

The count of this clone is one. The rearrangement joins TRBV7-9 to TRBJ1-2; D may be TRBD1 (5 bases). Germline V gives CDR1 SEHNR, CDR2 FQNEAQ (reference sequence). Trimming took 5 bases from V and 7 from J, leaving 11 bases between them. The CDR3 extends over 12 amino acids. The CDR3 is CASSAGLSGYTF. As DNA, the CDR3 is TGTGCCAGCAGCGCGGGACTGAGTGGCTACACCTTC. Full variable domain (outside the CDR3, taken from reference TRBV7-9 and TRBJ1-2): DTGVSQNPRHKITKRGQNVTFRCDPISEHNRLYWYRQTLGQGPEFLTYFQNEAQLEKSRLLSDRFSAERPKGSFSTLEIQRTEQGDSAMYLCASSAGLSGYTFGSGTRLTVV.

The gene calls are TRBV5-1 and TRBJ1-5; no firm D call. The CDR3 runs to 14 residues. Deletions cut 0 bases from V and 6 bases from J, with 10 bases between. Germline V gene lookup returns CDR1 SGHRS and CDR2 YFSETQ. The CDR3 DNA is TGCGCCAGCAGCTTGGGGGAGGAGAGTCAGCCCCAGCATTTT. Residues: CASSLGEESQPQHF.

The rearrangement joins TRBV15 to TRBJ2-1; TRBD1 might be the D (5 bases). The V end was cut by 1 base, the J end by 5 bases, with 6 bases between. Germline CDR1 reads LNHNV; CDR2 reads YYDKDF (reference sequence). The CDR3 covers 13 residues. The CDR3 DNA follows: TGTGCCACCAGCAGAGGACAGAACAATGAGCAGTTCTTC. Translated: CATSRGQNNEQFF. Full variable domain (outside the CDR3, taken from reference TRBV15 and TRBJ2-1): DAMVIQNPRYQVTQFGKPVTLSCSQTLNHNVMYWYQQKSSQAPKLLFHYYDKDFNNEADTPDNFQSRRPNTSFCFLDIRSPGLGDTAMYLCATSRGQNNEQFFGPGTRLTVL.

The V and J genes are TRBV7-9 and TRBJ2-3, with TRBD2 identical over 9 bases. V lost 1 base and J lost 4; bases outside the gene matches: 6. The CDR3 sequence is 16 residues long. Germline V gene sequence: CDR1 SEHNR, CDR2 FQNEAQ (reference sequence). The CDR3 protein is CASSLVRGGRADTQYF. As DNA, the CDR3 is TGTGCCAGCAGCTTAGTGCGGGGGGGCCGCGCAGATACGCAGTATTTT.

The rearrangement links TRBV6-1 to TRBJ2-3; 9 nucleotides agree with TRBD2. This CDR3 has 15 residues. The V and J ends lost 6 bases and 0 bases, in that order; junction bases with no gene match: 4. Germline V gene sequence: CDR1 MNHNS, CDR2 SASEGT. The CDR3 loop reads CASSWTSDSTDTQYF. CDR3 coding DNA: TGTGCCAGCAGCTGGACTAGCGACAGCACAGATACGCAGTATTTT.

This sequence joins TRBV18 and TRBJ1-2, with no clear D. Germline assignment: CDR1 KGHSH and CDR2 LQKENI. The length of the CDR3 is 14 residues. Trimming left V 3 bases short and J 5 bases short, with 13 bases between. CDR3 nucleotide sequence: TGTGCCAGCTCACCCGACGGGGAGAGTTATGGCTACACCTTC. Its protein is CASSPDGESYGYTF.

The chain recombines TRBV10-3 with TRBJ1-6; D is undetermined. Germline CDR1 ENHRY, CDR2 SYGVKD. With 3 bases removed from V and 0 bases from J, the gap between germline ends came to 9 bases. This CDR3 contains 16 residues. The CDR3 loop is CAISDDTSSYNSPLHF. CDR3 bases: TGTGCCATCAGTGACGACACCAGCTCCTATAATTCACCCCTCCACTTT.

This chain links TRBV12-5 with TRBJ2-7; 10 nucleotides agree with TRBD2. The CDR3 spans 15 residues. V lost 5 bases, J lost 3 bases, and 7 bases stayed unmatched. CDR1 is LGHNT and CDR2 is FRNRAP in the germline V gene. CDR3 nucleotide sequence: TGTGCTAGTGGTCCGCCGGGACTAGCGAGCTACGAGCAGTACTTC. It translates to CASGPPGLASYEQYF.

This sequence joins TRBV7-2 and TRBJ2-2; no clear D. CDR3 length: 15 residues. Trimming left V 2 bases short and J 3 bases short, with 10 bases between. Germline V gives CDR1 SGHTA, CDR2 FQGNSA. CDR3 sequence reads: CASSLSMLDTGELFF. The CDR3 DNA reads as TGTGCCAGCAGCTTATCTATGCTGGACACCGGGGAGCTGTTTTTT.

The CDR3 DNA is TGTGCCAGCGTAAGGGGGGAAGGAGAGACCCAGTACTTC. The encoded protein is CASVRGEGETQYF. The chain combines TRBV18 with TRBJ2-5, with D possibly called TRBD1 or TRBD2 (6 bases each). Germline CDR1 is KGHSH and CDR2 is LQKENI. This CDR3 is built from 13 residues. The V end was cut by 8 bases, the J end by 4 bases, with 14 bases between.

The J gene is TRBJ1-6, the V gene TRBV6-4, with D unresolved. The germline CDR1 and CDR2 sequences are MRHNA and SNTAGT. The CDR3 consists of 13 residues. The V end was cut by 4 bases, the J end by 8 bases, with 9 bases between. The CDR3 DNA reads TGTGCCAGCAGTGTCGAAGAGGATTCACCCCTCCACTTT. Translated: CASSVEEDSPLHF.

The chain combines TRBV29-1 with TRBJ2-3, with 11 positions matching TRBD2. The CDR3 is 15 residues long. In germline, CDR1 is SQVTM, CDR2 ANQGSEA. Trimming at V came to 3 bases and at J to 0 bases, leaving 2 bases not matched to a gene. The CDR3 coding sequence is TGCAGCGTTGATAGCGGGAGGGAGAGCACAGATACGCAGTATTTT. This translates into CSVDSGRESTDTQYF.